The 19 T cell receptor beta chains below were found in one sample sequenced in a study of immune heterogeneity within non-small cell lung tumors. The authors amplified TCR beta CDR3 by multiplex PCR with 32 V and 13 J primers. One entry per CDR3 protein results from TCRdb running MiXCR on the multiplex PCR reads. Of 8,500 to 10,000 distinct CDR3 sequences listed, more than 25% are singletons. Each sample used 550 to 650 ng of genomic DNA from bulk tumor tissue. Surgical sampling yielded several biopsies per primary tumor (spaced far apart). Before undergoing curative surgery, patients had newly diagnosed non-small cell lung cancer that was untreated. Sequenced sample: lung tumor tissue. The receptors were gathered from a man aged 60-69 years with non-small cell lung cancer.

This clonotype was recorded at least ten times. V usage is TRBV4-3 and J usage is TRBJ2-1; a possible D gene is TRBD2 (6 bases). Germline V CDR1 and CDR2: LGHNA, YSLEER. CDR3 length: 16 residues. With 0 bases removed from V and 0 bases from J, the gap between germline ends came to 9 bases. As DNA, the CDR3 is TGCGCCAGCAGCCAAGATCCCGGGGGCTCCTACAATGAGCAGTTCTTC. Its translation is CASSQDPGGSYNEQFF.

This clonotype was seen more than once but under ten times. Written as DNA, the CDR3 is TGTGCCAGCAGCTTTCCGAACACCGGGGAGCTGTTTTTT. Encoded protein: CASSFPNTGELFF. The chain joins TRBV7-2 to TRBJ2-2; D unresolved. The CDR3 extends over 13 amino acids. Germline assignment: CDR1 SGHTA and CDR2 FQGNSA. The V end lost 3 bases, the J end lost 0 bases, and 2 bases lay between the germline ends.

Details on this clonotype: No DNA is shown, since the ends of the CDR3 on it are uncertain; the CDR3 is the one TCRdb lists. The V and J genes are TRBV7-3 and TRBJ2-2; TRBD1, as called in the table, went unchecked against the DNA. The CDR3 is 16 amino acids in total, end residues counted. Germline loops: CDR1 SGHTA, CDR2 FQGTGA. The CDR3 loop reads CASSHFGQGATGELFF.

This clonotype was seen many times. The chain joins TRBV7-2 to TRBJ2-7; TRBD1 might be the D (6 bases). V dropped 4 bases and J dropped 6 bases, with 25 bases sitting between them. This CDR3 is built from 17 residues. The germline CDR1 and CDR2 sequences are SGHTA and FQGNSA. CDR3 coding DNA: TGTGCCAGCAGCTCACCCCCCACAGGGCCAACGGCGACCGAGCAGTACTTC. This translates into CASSSPPTGPTATEQYF.

The gene calls are TRBV19 and TRBJ2-7; 7 bases fit TRBD2. CDR1 and CDR2 from the germline V gene are LNHDA and SQIVND (reference sequence). The V and J ends lost 1 base and 4 bases, in that order; junction bases with no gene match: 7. This CDR3 has 15 residues. CDR3: CASSIAGTKGYEQYF. As DNA, the CDR3 is TGTGCCAGTAGTATAGCGGGGACTAAAGGTTACGAGCAGTACTTC.

This clonotype is medium-sized (0.01 to 0.1%) within its sample. The chain links TRBV6-1 to TRBJ2-7, with D tentatively TRBD2 (6 bases). The CDR3 runs to 14 residues. V lost 1 base and J lost 4, with 11 bases in between. Germline CDR1 and CDR2: MNHNS and SASEGT. The CDR3 region has the DNA TGTGCCAGCAGTGAAGTGGGGGGTGCGTACGAGCAGTACTTC. Translated: CASSEVGGAYEQYF.

The rearrangement uses TRBV19 and TRBJ2-2, with 8 bases that match TRBD1. Germline assignment: CDR1 LNHDA and CDR2 SQIVND (reference sequence). This CDR3 spans 13 amino acids. V dropped 9 bases and J dropped 8; count of bases not matched to a gene: 8. The CDR3 here is CASRTGLGGELFF. In DNA form, the CDR3 reads TGTGCCAGCCGGACAGGGCTCGGGGGGGAGCTGTTTTTT.

The chain uses TRBV5-5 and TRBJ1-2; no reliable D call. The V end lost 0 bases, the J end lost 4 bases, and 10 bases lay between the germline ends. Per the germline V gene, CDR1 is SGHKS and CDR2 is YYEKEE (reference sequence). This CDR3 is built from 14 residues. The CDR3 nucleotides read TGTGCCAGCAGCTTGGAGCCAGAGAGCTATGGCTACACCTTC. Translation gives CASSLEPESYGYTF.

This clonotype was recorded many times. DNA for the CDR3: TGTGCCAGCAGTTTAGTGGGAGTGGAGACCCAGTACTTC. Protein product: CASSLVGVETQYF. The chain is built from TRBV12-3 or TRBV12-4 and TRBJ2-5, with a possible D match to TRBD2 (5 bases). With 1 base removed from V and 5 bases from J, the gap between germline ends came to 8 bases. CDR3 size: 13 residues.

Comment on this clonotype: This may come from a read error, since a much larger clone is one base off. The chain uses TRBV7-6 and TRBJ1-1; TRBD1 is a possible D gene (5 bases). The germline V gene encodes CDR1 SGHVS and CDR2 FNYEAQ. The CDR3 is 13 amino acids. V was pared by 5 bases and J by 1 base, with 8 bases between. CDR3 DNA: TGTGCCAGCAGCATAGGGGAGAACACTGAAGCTTTCTTT. This gives the protein CASSIGENTEAFF.

The V gene is TRBV6-1, the J gene TRBJ1-2; D possibly corresponds to TRBD1 (5 bases). The CDR3 contains 16 residues. CDR1 MNHNS and CDR2 SASEGT come from the germline V gene. V was shortened by 2 bases and J by 5 bases, with 18 bases between the two germline ends. The CDR3 spells CASSETGLRGGYGYTF. The CDR3 DNA sequence: TGTGCCAGCAGTGAAACGGGCCTTCGGGGGGGTTATGGCTACACCTTC.

As for this clonotype: A much larger clone lies one base from this, so it may be a read error. The chain employs TRBV20-1 and TRBJ2-4; D may match TRBD1 or TRBD2 (5 bases each). The CDR3 spans 20 residues. Germline V gene sequence: CDR1 DFQATT, CDR2 SNEGSKA (reference sequence). The CDR3, as DNA: TGCGGTGCTAGAGTCCTTAGTGGGACCGCAGAGGCCCTAGCCAAAAACATTCAGTACTTC. Encoded protein: CGARVLSGTAEALAKNIQYF.

Sample share makes this clonotype medium-sized. The V and J genes are TRBV2 and TRBJ2-6; D call uncertain. CDR3 length: 15 residues. V was trimmed by 3 bases and J by 4 bases, leaving 10 bases between them. CDR1 and CDR2 (germline): SNHLY, FYNNEI. CDR3 sequence: CASSDRATGANVLTF. DNA for the CDR3: TGTGCCAGCAGTGACCGGGCCACAGGGGCCAACGTCCTGACTTTC.

The chain joins TRBV7-2 to TRBJ1-1; TRBD1 is a possible D gene (5 bases). The CDR3 consists of 14 residues. Deletions cut 5 bases from V and 8 bases from J, with 18 bases between. The V gene's germline CDR1 is SGHTA and CDR2 FQGNSA. The CDR3 region is CASSPSGRALEAFF. CDR3 DNA sequence: TGTGCCAGCAGCCCGTCGGGACGGGCCCTAGAAGCTTTCTTT.

In its sample, this clonotype was seen many times. V is TRBV6-2 or TRBV6-3 and J is TRBJ1-1; no clear D. With 0 bases removed from V and 1 base from J, the gap between germline ends came to 3 bases. The CDR3 is made up of 13 amino acids. Germline loops: CDR1 MNHEY, CDR2 SVGEGT. In DNA, the CDR3 is TGTGCCAGCAGTTACTCCAGGAACACTGAAGCTTTCTTT. Amino acids: CASSYSRNTEAFF.

The chain recombines TRBV14 with TRBJ2-7; no clear D. Germline assignment: CDR1 SGHDN and CDR2 FVKESK. V was trimmed by 4 bases and J by 5 bases, leaving 12 bases between them. CDR3 size: 13 residues. The CDR3 sequence: CASSLWGGNEQYF. The CDR3 DNA reads TGTGCCAGCAGCCTTTGGGGTGGCAACGAGCAGTACTTC.

This clonotype was detected only a few times. One end of the junction does not line up with germline, which may come from a read error. The chain carries TRBV6-1 and TRBJ1-4; tentatively, D is TRBD1 (6 bases). Germline CDR1 reads MNHNS; CDR2 reads SASEGT. The CDR3 contains 14 residues. CDR3 nucleotide sequence: TGTGCCACCCAGGCAGGGACACGGAATGAAAAGCTGTTTTTT. Its translation: CATQAGTRNEKLFF.

In this sample, this clonotype is medium-sized. This chain links TRBV7-9 with TRBJ2-3; a weak D match, TRBD2 (5 bases). Trimming left V 0 bases short and J 6 bases short, with 10 bases between. The V gene's germline CDR1 is SEHNR and CDR2 FQNEAQ (reference sequence). This CDR3 comprises 14 residues. In DNA, the CDR3 is TGTGCCAGCAGCTTAGCCGGACTCGGGGATACGCAGTATTTT. Amino acid sequence: CASSLAGLGDTQYF.

This clonotype was counted a few times. V is TRBV7-9 and J is TRBJ1-3; unclear D gene. The CDR3 has 16 residues. The V end was cut by 5 bases, the J end by 0 bases, with 14 bases between. Germline V gene sequence: CDR1 SEHNR, CDR2 FQNEAQ (reference sequence). The DNA of the CDR3 is TGTGCCAGCAGCCCGCCCCTCTCGGGCTCTGGAAACACCATATATTTT. Translation gives CASSPPLSGSGNTIYF.